Shown below are 4 T cell receptor beta chains from a single sample sequenced in a study of shared clonotypes between healthy human individuals (dated by TCRdb to 2020 to 2022). Receptors were amplified or captured by the immunoSEQ multiplex PCR assay. Not all clones reach the TCRdb copy of this immuneACCESS table, which keeps in-frame sequences only. Checked studies attribute under half of the gap to unresolved V genes and leave the rest unexplained. The sample table lists 2 million to 3 million clones, roughly nine tenths of them with a count of one. Together, the top ten hold over 0.12% of the sample. Sequencing was performed on naive CD4+ T cells sorted from blood. In the paper's terms, the cell subset or site label means: CD45RA+ positively selected. All receptors derive from a man younger than 30 in good health.

Comment on this clone: Other DNA sequences in this specimen translate into the identical CDR3. The CDR3 region has the DNA TGTGCCAGCAGCACAGGGGGCGGTTATGGCTACACCTTC. As protein: CASSTGGGYGYTF. The gene calls are TRBV28 and TRBJ1-2; TRBD1 matches at 9 bases. The V and J ends lost 6 bases and 5 bases, in that order; junction bases with no gene match: 4. Germline V gene sequence: CDR1 MDHEN, CDR2 SYDVKM. The CDR3 covers 13 residues.

With regard to this clone: Within the sample, other DNA sequences also encode this same CDR3. The J gene is TRBJ2-3, the V gene TRBV5-1; the match to TRBD1 covers 8 bases. Unmatched junction bases numbered 6, after V lost 4 bases and J lost 2 bases. Per the germline V gene, CDR1 is SGHRS and CDR2 is YFSETQ. The CDR3 is 15 amino acids. The DNA for the CDR3 is TGCGCCAGCAGCCCAGGACAGGGACCCACAGATACGCAGTATTTT. As protein: CASSPGQGPTDTQYF.

Only one count was recorded for this clone. The chain employs TRBV7-2 and TRBJ2-2, with D maybe TRBD1 (5 bases). V was cut by 7 bases and J by 5 bases, with 17 bases left in between. This CDR3 comprises 15 residues. Per germline, CDR1 SGHTA and CDR2 FQGNSA. CDR3 loop: CASNPWSGRTGELFF. CDR3 nucleotides: TGTGCCAGCAATCCGTGGTCAGGGCGGACCGGGGAGCTGTTTTTT.

This chain joins TRBV10-1 and TRBJ1-1, with a weak D call TRBD1 (5 bases). This CDR3 has 16 amino acids. V lost 3 bases, J lost 0 bases, and 14 bases lay in between. From germline, CDR1 is WNHNN and CDR2 SYGVQD (reference sequence). The CDR3 region is CASSDPRTYLNTEAFF. DNA of the CDR3: TGCGCCAGCAGTGACCCCAGGACATACCTGAACACTGAAGCTTTCTTT.